This T cell receptor (beta chain) was retrieved from a study of monozygotic twins with inflammatory bowel disease. Via template switching, UMIs carrying a 6-nucleotide sample barcode were introduced. Two nested PCRs, around 16 and 10 cycles, amplified TCRalpha and TCRbeta cDNA. TCRdb reprocessed the 5' RACE reads, keeping one entry per CDR3 protein, no DNA. Across about 350,000 distinct CDR3 sequences, the top ten clones capture approximately 2% of the sample. This CDR3 has 14 residues. Germline CDR1 and CDR2: ENHRY and SYGVKD. The study, taken as a whole, reports: Heterogeneous immunosuppressive treatment regimens may have introduced variability into patient repertoires. In the analysis, different T cell subtypes could not be told apart.

Details on this clonotype: No antigen is known for it.

This sequence originates from a human donor with ulcerative colitis or Crohn's disease, or a healthy co-twin of an affected twin (not recorded which). Specimen: blood. This chain links TRBV10-3 with TRBJ2-1; there is no DNA to check the TCRdb D call of TRBD1. CDR3 loop: CAISAAGQGTEQFF.